The clone carrying this TCR beta chain occurred once. What it binds is unknown. This sample was included in a study of lymphopenia after photon versus proton radiotherapy. Regarding the study as a whole: Oligoclonal CD8+ Temra expansion after nadir drove photon patients' diversity drop.

TCRdb's table, derived via immunoSEQ multiplex PCR, lists solely in-frame clones and lacks some. The sample holds roughly 25,000 clones, around 85% seen once. Germline V gene lookup returns CDR1 SGHDT and CDR2 YYEEEE. CDR3 length equals 14 residues. Trimming removed 2 bases at V and 2 bases at J, with 5 bases between. The receptor was derived from a man aged 25 to 40 with gastric cancer. V usage is TRBV5-6 and J usage is TRBJ2-6; D ambiguous. This specimen was peripheral blood, taken from a patient treated with photon-based radiotherapy. Here the CDR3 reads CASSLPAGANVLTF. The CDR3 nucleotides read TGTGCCAGCAGCTTACCTGCTGGGGCCAACGTCCTGACTTTC.